These 7 T cell receptor beta chains came from one sample sequenced in a study of Graves' ophthalmopathy and Graves' hyperthyroidism. Amplified material comprised TCR beta CDR3 regions derived from RNA transcripts. Amplification began with first-round RT-PCR using HTBI primers, then second-round multiplex PCR was performed. TCRdb passed the multiplex PCR reads through MiXCR, listing each CDR3 protein once. This sample has about 210,000 distinct CDR3 sequences, with 25% to 30% found just once. The source material was peripheral blood. All receptors derive from a man aged 50 to 59 with Graves' ophthalmopathy.

The gene calls are TRBV6-1 and TRBJ1-1; TRBD1 agrees at 8 bases. This CDR3 is built from 14 residues. The V and J ends lost 5 bases and 5 bases, in that order; junction bases with no gene match: 7. Germline-derived CDR1 and CDR2 are MNHNS and SASEGT. CDR3 protein: CASSPQQGVTEAFF. The CDR3 DNA sequence: TGTGCCAGCAGTCCCCAACAGGGGGTAACTGAAGCTTTCTTT.

This clonotype was counted many times. The CDR3, as DNA: TGTGCCAGCAGCCCCTCTATCCGGTTATCCTACGAGCAGTACTTC. Translated, it gives CASSPSIRLSYEQYF. The chain has TRBV6-2 or TRBV6-3 and TRBJ2-7; no clear D gene. CDR1 and CDR2 (germline): MNHEY, SVGEGT. The CDR3 contains 15 residues. Deletions cut 6 bases from V and 1 base from J, with 16 bases between.

Ten or more counts support this clonotype. The chain links TRBV20-1 to TRBJ2-7, with no clear D. V was pared by 7 bases and J by 0 bases, with 13 bases between. Germline V gene sequence: CDR1 DFQATT, CDR2 SNEGSKA (reference sequence). CDR3 length: 13 amino acids. The CDR3, as DNA: TGCAGTGGTAAGAGCCTGAGCTCCTACGAGCAGTACTTC. The encoded protein is CSGKSLSSYEQYF.

This chain uses TRBV6-5 with TRBJ1-1, with TRBD1 matching over 11 bases. The CDR3 is made up of 13 amino acids. Germline trimming cut 3 bases from V and 7 bases from J; bases unmatched to any gene: 1. From germline, CDR1 is MNHEY and CDR2 SVGAGI. For the CDR3, the DNA is TGTGCCAGCAGTTATGGGACAGGGGGTGAAGCTTTCTTT. Translation: CASSYGTGGEAFF.

This clonotype has a count of ten or more. The V call is TRBV6-1, the J call TRBJ2-7, with D perhaps given as TRBD1 or TRBD2 (6 bases each). The CDR3 runs 13 residues. V shed 10 bases and J shed 2 bases, with 15 bases lying between them. Germline V gene sequence: CDR1 MNHNS, CDR2 SASEGT. This chain's CDR3 is CATTGGETYEQYF. CDR3 coding DNA: TGTGCCACCACCGGGGGCGAAACCTACGAGCAGTACTTC.

The chain joins TRBV27 to TRBJ2-7, with D possibly being TRBD2 (6 bases). Trimming pared 4 bases from V and 0 bases from J, leaving 13 bases between. CDR1 is MNHEY and CDR2 is SMNVEV in the germline V gene (reference sequence). This CDR3 region has 15 residues. The CDR3 DNA is TGTGCCAGCAGTTCCATAGGGACTTCCTCCTACGAGCAGTACTTC. This encodes CASSSIGTSSYEQYF.

The table lists this clonotype with many counts. The genes are TRBV6-5 and TRBJ2-5; perhaps D is TRBD1 or TRBD2 (5 bases each). Germline V gene lookup returns CDR1 MNHEY and CDR2 SVGAGI. V lost 6 bases, J lost 7 bases, and 21 bases lay in between. The CDR3 totals 15 residues. The CDR3 spells CASSSRRGDLWTQYF. The CDR3 DNA is TGTGCCAGCAGCTCTCGGAGAGGGGACCTCTGGACCCAGTACTTC.